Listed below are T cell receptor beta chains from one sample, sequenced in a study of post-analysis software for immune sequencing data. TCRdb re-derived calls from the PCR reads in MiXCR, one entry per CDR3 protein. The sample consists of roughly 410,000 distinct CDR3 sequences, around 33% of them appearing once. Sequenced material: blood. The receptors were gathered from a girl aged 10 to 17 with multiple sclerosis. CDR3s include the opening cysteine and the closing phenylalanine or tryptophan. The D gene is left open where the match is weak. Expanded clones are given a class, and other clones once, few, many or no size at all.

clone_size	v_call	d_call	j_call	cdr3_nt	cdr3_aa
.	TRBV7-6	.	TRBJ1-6	TGTGCCAGCAGCTCGTCTACCGGGGGTCCAACTCCCCCCCACTTT	CASSSSTGGPTPPHF
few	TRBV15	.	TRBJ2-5	TGTGCCACCAGCAGAGGGACGGAGACCCAGTACTTC	CATSRGTETQYF
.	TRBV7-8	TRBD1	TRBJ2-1	TGTGCCAGCAGCCCAACAAGGGACAGTCGGAATGAGCAGTTCTTC	CASSPTRDSRNEQFF
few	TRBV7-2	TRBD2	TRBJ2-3	TGTGCCAGCAGCTTAAGGGCGCTAGCGGGAGGCACAGATACGCAGTATTTT	CASSLRALAGGTDTQYF
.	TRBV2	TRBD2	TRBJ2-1	TGTGCCAGCAGGTTGACTAGCGGGGTGGGACTTGGCTCCTACAATGAGCAGTTCTTC	CASRLTSGVGLGSYNEQFF
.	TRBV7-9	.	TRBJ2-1	TGTGCCAGCAGCATGCGCTCGGAGCAGTTCTTC	CASSMRSEQFF
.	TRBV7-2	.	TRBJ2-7	TGTGCCAGCAGCCCAGGCCGGGGGATATCCTACGAGCAGTACTTC	CASSPGRGISYEQYF
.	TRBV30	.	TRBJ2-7	TGTGCCTGGAGTCAGGGTCCGAGCTCCTACGAGCAGTACTTC	CAWSQGPSSYEQYF
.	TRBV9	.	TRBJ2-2	TGTGCCAGCAGCGTAGTCGGGTCCGGGGAGCTGTTTTTT	CASSVVGSGELFF
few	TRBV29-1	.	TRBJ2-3	TGCAGCGTTAACTTAATGAGCGGCACAGATACGCAGTATTTT	CSVNLMSGTDTQYF
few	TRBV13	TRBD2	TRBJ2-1	TGTGCCAGCAGCCCCTTAGCGGGGGGAGGGAGCAATGAGCAGTTCTTC	CASSPLAGGGSNEQFF
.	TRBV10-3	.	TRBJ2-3	TGTGCCATCAGTACTCCGGGGGTGAGCACAGATACGCAGTATTTT	CAISTPGVSTDTQYF
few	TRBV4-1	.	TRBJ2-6	TGCGCCAGCAGCCACAGGGTGGTGGCCAACGTCCTGACTTTC	CASSHRVVANVLTF
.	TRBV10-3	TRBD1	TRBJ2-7	TGTGCCATCAGTGAGGGGACAGGGGGCGCCTACGAGCAGTACTTC	CAISEGTGGAYEQYF
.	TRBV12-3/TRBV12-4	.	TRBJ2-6	TGTGCCAGCAGTTTAAGGGGGGGGCCGAGCTCTGGGGCCAACGTCCTGACTTTC	CASSLRGGPSSGANVLTF
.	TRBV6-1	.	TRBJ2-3	TGTGCCAGCCGGGACCGTCACACAGATACGCAGTATTTT	CASRDRHTDTQYF
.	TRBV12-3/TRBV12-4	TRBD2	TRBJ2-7	TGTGCCAGCAGTTTTAGTCTCGGGGTCATCAAGCGGGGGCTCCCCTACGAGCAGTACTTC	CASSFSLGVIKRGLPYEQYF
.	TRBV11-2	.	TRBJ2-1	TGTGCCAGCAGCTTCAGCGGGTACAATGAGCAGTTCTTC	CASSFSGYNEQFF
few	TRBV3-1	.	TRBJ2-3	TGTGCCAGCAGCTCCCTCCGGGGAACGGTAGGAGATACGCAGTATTTT	CASSSLRGTVGDTQYF
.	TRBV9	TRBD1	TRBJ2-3	TGTGCCAGCAGCTCGCGGACAGGGGGCTGGACAGATACGCAGTATTTT	CASSSRTGGWTDTQYF
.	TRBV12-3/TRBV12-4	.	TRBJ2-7	TGTGCCAGCAATTTAGGCTACGAGCAGTACTTC	CASNLGYEQYF
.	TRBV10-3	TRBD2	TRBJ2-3	TGTGCCATCAGTGAGTCTCTGACTAGCGGGGCTAGCACAGATACGCAGTATTTT	CAISESLTSGASTDTQYF
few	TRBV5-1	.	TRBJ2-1	TGCGCCAGCACGGGGCTGGCCAGACAGGTCAATGAGCAGTTCTTC	CASTGLARQVNEQFF
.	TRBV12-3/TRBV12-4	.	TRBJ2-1	TGTGCCAGCAGTCGCGCCGGGGTATACAATGAGCAGTTCTTC	CASSRAGVYNEQFF
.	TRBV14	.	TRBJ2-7	TGTGCCGGCAGCCAAACGGCAGGGCGGCGCGAGCAGTACTTC	CAGSQTAGRREQYF
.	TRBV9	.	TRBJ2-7	TGTGCCAGCAGCGTAGGGGCCCCCACTTCCTACGAGCAGTACTTC	CASSVGAPTSYEQYF
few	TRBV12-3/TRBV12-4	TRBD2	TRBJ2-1	TGTGCCAGCAGTTTAAGCGGGGCAAAATACAATGAGCAGTTCTTC	CASSLSGAKYNEQFF
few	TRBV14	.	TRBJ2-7	TGTGCCAGCAGGTCCGAGTTTGAGGGCTACGAGCAGTACTTC	CASRSEFEGYEQYF
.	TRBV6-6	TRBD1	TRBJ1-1	TGTGCCAGCAGTTACGTGGACAGGGGGGATACTGAAGCTTTCTTT	CASSYVDRGDTEAFF
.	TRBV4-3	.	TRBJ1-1	TGCGCCAGCAGCCAAGATACAGGGATAGGGATGACTGAAGCTTTCTTT	CASSQDTGIGMTEAFF
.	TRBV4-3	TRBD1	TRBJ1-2	TGCGCCAGCAGGAAGGGGGCAGGGAATGGCTACACCTTC	CASRKGAGNGYTF
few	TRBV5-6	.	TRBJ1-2	TGTGCCAGCAGCTTGTCGTCGGCAGGACGAACCAACTATGGCTACACCTTC	CASSLSSAGRTNYGYTF
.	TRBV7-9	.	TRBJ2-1	TGTGCCAGCAGCTTAGACAGGGGCGGGAATAATGAGCAGTTCTTC	CASSLDRGGNNEQFF
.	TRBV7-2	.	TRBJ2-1	TGTGCCAGCAGCTTAGCAGTCGGTAATGAGCAGTTCTTC	CASSLAVGNEQFF
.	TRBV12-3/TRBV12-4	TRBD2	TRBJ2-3	TGTGCCAGCACTATCCTTAGAGACGGGGGGGCGAGGAGCACAGATACGCAGTATTTT	CASTILRDGGARSTDTQYF
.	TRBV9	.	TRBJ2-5	TGTGCCAGCAGCGTAGCTACTAGGGTCGAAGAGACCCAGTACTTC	CASSVATRVEETQYF
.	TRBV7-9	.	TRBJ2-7	TGTGCCAGCAGCTTAGAGGGCTTGTGGGGCCAGAATGAGCAGTACTTC	CASSLEGLWGQNEQYF
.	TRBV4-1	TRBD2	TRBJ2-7	TGCGCCAGCAGCCAAGTCGGGCTAGCGGGGTCCTACGAGCAGTACTTC	CASSQVGLAGSYEQYF
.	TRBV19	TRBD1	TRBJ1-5	TGTGCCAGTAGTATTTGGACAGGGGGCGGGAGCAATCAGCCCCAGCATTTT	CASSIWTGGGSNQPQHF
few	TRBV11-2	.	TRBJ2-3	TGTGCCAGCAGCTTAGGTAGCAGGATTAGAGGAGATACGCAGTATTTT	CASSLGSRIRGDTQYF
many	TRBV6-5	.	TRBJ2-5	TGTGCCAGTGCCCTTGGGTCCCTCGAGACCCAGTACTTC	CASALGSLETQYF
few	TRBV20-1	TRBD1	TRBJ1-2	TGCAGTGCTACCACAGGGGCCTATGGCTACACCTTC	CSATTGAYGYTF
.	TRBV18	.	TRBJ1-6	TGTGCCAGCTCACCAAAGAACAATCGTAATTCACCCCTCCACTTT	CASSPKNNRNSPLHF
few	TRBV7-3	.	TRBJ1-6	TGTGCCAGCAGCTTAACGGGAGGGCCGAATTCACCCCTCCACTTT	CASSLTGGPNSPLHF
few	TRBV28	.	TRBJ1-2	TGTGCCAGCACCTCAGGACTCACTCGGCGTGGCTACACCTTC	CASTSGLTRRGYTF
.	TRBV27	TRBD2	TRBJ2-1	TGTGCCAGCAGTGTGATGGGGGGGGGGTACAATGAGCAGTTCTTC	CASSVMGGGYNEQFF
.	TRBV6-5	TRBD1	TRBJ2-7	TGTGCCAGCAGTTACTCGGTCGGACAGGGCTACGAGCAGTACTTC	CASSYSVGQGYEQYF
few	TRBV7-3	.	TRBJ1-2	TGTGCCAGCAGCTTGAATGGGGAGGCGAGCGGCTACACCTTC	CASSLNGEASGYTF
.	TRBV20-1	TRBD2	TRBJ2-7	TGCAGTGCTAGAGCCGGGACTAGCGGGGGGCGGTCCGAGCAGTACTTC	CSARAGTSGGRSEQYF
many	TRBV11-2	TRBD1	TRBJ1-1	TGTGCCAGCTCACCGGACAGGGACACTGAAGCTTTCTTT	CASSPDRDTEAFF
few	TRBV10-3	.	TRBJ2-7	TGTGCCATCAGTGAGTCGATCGGGGCCCTACCCTACGAGCAGTACTTC	CAISESIGALPYEQYF
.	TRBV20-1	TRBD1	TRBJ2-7	TGCAGTGCTAGAAAGGCCCAGGGGGTGGTCGAGCAGTACTTC	CSARKAQGVVEQYF
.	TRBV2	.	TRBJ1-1	TGTGCCAGCAGTAACGGACAGAAGATGAACACTGAAGCTTTCTTT	CASSNGQKMNTEAFF
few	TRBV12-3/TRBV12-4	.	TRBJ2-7	TGTGCCAGCAGTTTTGGTTCCGGAACAGCGAACTACGAGCAGTACTTC	CASSFGSGTANYEQYF
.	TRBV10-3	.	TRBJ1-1	TGTGCCATCAGCCGTTCGACACCGGGCCCTGAAGCTTTCTTT	CAISRSTPGPEAFF